This TCR beta chain is drawn from a study of T cells in Graves' hyperthyroidism and ophthalmopathy. Turning to this clonotype: The antigen remains undetermined.

Whole-study results and caveats: The model identified upcoming ophthalmopathy a median approximately six months ahead of onset. Most thyroid clonotypes with frequency above 0.001 were detected in blood.

Losses at the gene ends were 4 bases for V and 8 bases for J; bases not matched to a gene: 11. The germline gives CDR1 SGHRS, CDR2 YFSETQ. The CDR3 covers 17 residues. Researchers amplified the TCR beta CDR3 regions from RNA transcripts. First-round RT-PCR targeting the TCR CDR3 was performed with the HTBI primer set. TCRdb passed the multiplex PCR reads through MiXCR, listing each CDR3 protein once. The table records hundreds of thousands of distinct CDR3 sequences, less than 45% of them present only once. Uncontrolled infections, other autoimmune diseases, pregnancy or lactation led to exclusion of patients.

The receptor's source is an adult man with Graves' disease, either hyperthyroidism or ophthalmopathy (not recorded which). Sequencing used peripheral blood or thyroid tissue (not recorded which). The chain is built from TRBV5-1 and TRBJ1-6; 11 bases are shared with TRBD1. As DNA, the CDR3 is TGCGCCAGCAGCGGAGGACAGGGGGCCGGATTATATTCACCCCTCCACTTT. This codes for CASSGGQGAGLYSPLHF.